This entry features one T cell receptor (beta chain) sequence. Antigen unknown. Losses at the gene ends were 3 bases for V and 8 bases for J; bases not matched to a gene: 7. The CDR3 loop spans 15 amino acids. The germline V gene encodes CDR1 SGHAT and CDR2 FQNNGV. The assay was immunoSEQ multiplex PCR, and TCRdb's table has in-frame clones only and misses some. The profile shows hundreds of thousands of clones, approximately 96% of them singletons. The data are from a study of shared clonotypes between healthy human individuals. The study's findings and limits: A generally larger estimated richness was seen in naive subsets than in memory subsets.

It was CD45RO-negative cells, positively selected for CCR7, that made up naive CD8 cells, with terminally differentiated effector memory CD45RA+ cells excluded. The specimen sequenced was naive CD8+ T cells sorted from blood. The chain has TRBV11-2 and TRBJ2-1, with 10 bases identical to TRBD1. The receptor's source is a woman under 40 in good health. The CDR3: CASSFLETGGHEQFF. The CDR3 nucleotides read TGTGCCAGCAGCTTCCTCGAGACAGGGGGCCATGAGCAGTTCTTC.